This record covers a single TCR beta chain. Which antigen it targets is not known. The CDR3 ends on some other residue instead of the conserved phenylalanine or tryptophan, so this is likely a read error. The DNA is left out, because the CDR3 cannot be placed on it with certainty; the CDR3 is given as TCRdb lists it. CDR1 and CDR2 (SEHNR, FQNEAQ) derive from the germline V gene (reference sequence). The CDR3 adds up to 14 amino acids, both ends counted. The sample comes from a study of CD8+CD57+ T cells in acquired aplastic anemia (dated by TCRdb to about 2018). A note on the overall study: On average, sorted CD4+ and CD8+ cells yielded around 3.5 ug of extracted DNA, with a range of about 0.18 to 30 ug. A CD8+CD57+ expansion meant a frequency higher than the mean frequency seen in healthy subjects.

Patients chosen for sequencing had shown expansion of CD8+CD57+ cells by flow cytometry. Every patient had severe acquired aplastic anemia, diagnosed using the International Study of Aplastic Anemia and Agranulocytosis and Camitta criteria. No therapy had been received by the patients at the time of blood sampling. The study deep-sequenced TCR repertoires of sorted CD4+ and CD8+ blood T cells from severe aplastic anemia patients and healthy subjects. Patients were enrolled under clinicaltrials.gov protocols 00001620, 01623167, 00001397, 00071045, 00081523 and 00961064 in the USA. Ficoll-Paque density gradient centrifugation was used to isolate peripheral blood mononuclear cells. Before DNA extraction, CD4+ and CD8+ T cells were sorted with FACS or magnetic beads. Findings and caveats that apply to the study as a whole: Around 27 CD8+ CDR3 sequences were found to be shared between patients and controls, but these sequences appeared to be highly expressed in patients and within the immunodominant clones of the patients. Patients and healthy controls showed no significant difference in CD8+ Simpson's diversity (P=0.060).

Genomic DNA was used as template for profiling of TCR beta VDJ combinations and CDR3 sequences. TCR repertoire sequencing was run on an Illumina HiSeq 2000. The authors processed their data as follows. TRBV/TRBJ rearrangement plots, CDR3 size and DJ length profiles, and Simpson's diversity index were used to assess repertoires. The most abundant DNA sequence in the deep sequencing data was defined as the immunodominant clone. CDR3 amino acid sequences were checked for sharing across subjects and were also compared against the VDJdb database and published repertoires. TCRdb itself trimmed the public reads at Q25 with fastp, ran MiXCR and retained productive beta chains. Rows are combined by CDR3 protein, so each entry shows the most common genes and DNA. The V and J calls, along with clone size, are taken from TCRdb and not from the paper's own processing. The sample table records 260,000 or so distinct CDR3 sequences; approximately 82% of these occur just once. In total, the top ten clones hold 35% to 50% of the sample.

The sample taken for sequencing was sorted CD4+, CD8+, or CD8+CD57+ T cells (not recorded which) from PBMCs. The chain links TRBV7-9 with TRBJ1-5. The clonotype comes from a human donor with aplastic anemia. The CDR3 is CASSVACSYRAQHL.